The 19 T cell receptor beta chains given below trace back to one sample, sequenced in a study of shared clonotypes between healthy human individuals. Profiled with immunoSEQ multiplex PCR; TCRdb holds only in-frame clones, not every one. The sample has 2,500,000 or so clones, around 90% seen once; the top ten hold roughly 0.13%. The sample comprised naive CD4+ T cells sorted from blood. Subset defined: CD45RA+ positively selected. These receptors came from a man between 18 and 35 years old in good health.

The chain links TRBV19 to TRBJ1-1, with D unresolved. The V end was cut by 7 bases, the J end by 0 bases, with 18 bases between. CDR3 length equals 16 residues. The germline CDR1 and CDR2 sequences are LNHDA and SQIVND (reference sequence). The CDR3 sequence: CASTGRVKDLNTEAFF. The CDR3 region has the DNA TGTGCCAGTACCGGACGGGTTAAGGATCTGAACACTGAAGCTTTCTTT.

This chain links TRBV9 with TRBJ1-6; D unresolved. The CDR3 runs 15 residues. The V gene lost 1 base and the J gene lost 10 bases, with 15 bases spanning the gap. Germline V gene data show CDR1 as SGDLS and CDR2 as YYNGEE. This CDR3 reads CASSVYPGEGSPLHF. CDR3 DNA: TGTGCCAGCAGCGTATATCCAGGCGAGGGCTCACCCCTCCACTTT.

This chain uses TRBV11-2 with TRBJ1-2; TRBD1 matches at 9 bases. CDR1 and CDR2 from the germline V gene are SGHAT and FQNNGV. The length of the CDR3 is 16 residues. J gave up 5 bases and V 1 base, and 8 bases lay outside the gene matches. The CDR3 nucleotides read TGTGCCAGCAGCTTAGTTACCGACAGGGGGAGGTATGGCTACACCTTC. Its translation is CASSLVTDRGRYGYTF.

In this sample, this clone turned up once. Different DNA sequences within this sample yield the same CDR3. V and J are TRBV19 and TRBJ1-6; no clear D. V lost 3 bases, J lost 7 bases, and 7 bases lay in between. The CDR3 length is 13 residues. Germline CDR1 LNHDA, CDR2 SQIVND (reference sequence). DNA for the CDR3: TGTGCCAGTAGTATCCTGGGCAATTCACCCCTCCACTTT. This sequence encodes CASSILGNSPLHF.

The J gene is TRBJ2-3, the V gene TRBV30; D not certain. This CDR3 spans 14 amino acids. Deletions cut 2 bases from V and 5 bases from J, with 14 bases between. Germline CDR1 reads GTSNPN; CDR2 reads SVGIG (reference sequence). The DNA for the CDR3 is TGTGCCTGGAGTTCGACGGGCGTGGGAGATACGCAGTATTTT. It codes for CAWSSTGVGDTQYF.

J is TRBJ2-3 and V is TRBV4-1, with 11 bases fitting TRBD2. The CDR3 length is 15 residues. Trimming at V came to 5 bases and at J to 7 bases, leaving 8 bases not matched to a gene. CDR1 is MGHRA, CDR2 YSYEKL, per germline. In DNA form, the CDR3 reads TGCGCCAGCAGCAATTTAGCGGGGGGGATGAATACGCAGTATTTT. Translated: CASSNLAGGMNTQYF.

This chain connects TRBV13 to TRBJ2-7; TRBD2 aligns across 8 bases. CDR1 and CDR2 (germline): PRHDT, FYEKMQ (reference sequence). V gave up 4 bases and J gave up 4 bases; unmatched junction bases: 9. The CDR3 covers 15 residues. The CDR3 nucleotides read TGTGCCAGCAGCTCACGCCCGGGGGGGGAGTACGAGCAGTACTTC. It yields the protein CASSSRPGGEYEQYF. The full variable domain, rest sourced from reference TRBV13 and TRBJ2-7, is AAGVIQSPRHLIKEKRETATLKCYPIPRHDTVYWYQQGPGQDPQFLISFYEKMQSDKGSIPDRFSAQQFSDYHSELNMSSLELGDSALYFCASSSRPGGEYEQYFGPGTRLTVT.

The table lists this clone with a few counts. CDR3 residues: CASSLGGLHQPQHF. Here the CDR3 DNA reads TGCGCCAGCAGCTTGGGGGGCCTGCATCAGCCCCAGCATTTT. This rearrangement joins TRBV5-1 to TRBJ1-5; D is possibly TRBD1 (5 bases). The CDR3 sequence is 14 residues long. CDR1 is SGHRS, CDR2 YFSETQ, per germline. The V end lost 0 bases, the J end lost 5 bases, and 9 bases lay between the germline ends. The full variable domain, rest sourced from reference TRBV5-1 and TRBJ1-5, is KAGVTQTPRYLIKTRGQQVTLSCSPISGHRSVSWYQQTPGQGLQFLFEYFSETQRNKGNFPGRFSGRQFSNSRSEMNVSTLELGDSALYLCASSLGGLHQPQHFGDGTRLSIL.

This clone was picked up one time. The gene calls are TRBV14 and TRBJ2-7; the D gene is possibly TRBD2 (5 bases). The CDR3 is 12 amino acids. CDR1 and CDR2 from the germline V gene are SGHDN and FVKESK. V lost 1 base to trimming and J lost 10 bases, with 11 bases between them. The CDR3: CASSQVIGVQYF. The CDR3 coding sequence is TGTGCCAGCAGCCAAGTAATCGGGGTTCAGTACTTC.

The V call is TRBV30, the J call TRBJ1-1; D is ambiguous. Germline lookup yields CDR1 GTSNPN and CDR2 SVGIG (reference sequence). The CDR3 loop spans 12 amino acids. Trimming cost V 4 bases and J 4 bases, with 10 bases left between them. The CDR3 bases are TGTGCCTGGAACGGGGTGGTCACTGAAGCTTTCTTT. Translating it yields CAWNGVVTEAFF.

The chain joins TRBV12-5 to TRBJ1-1, with D possibly matching TRBD1 (6 bases). The V and J ends lost 5 bases and 4 bases respectively, with 17 bases between them. The CDR3 extends over 15 amino acids. Germline CDR1 and CDR2: LGHNT and FRNRAP. The CDR3 DNA follows: TGTGCTAGTGGTCCCTGGGGGGGCGCGGGCACTGAAGCTTTCTTT. This encodes CASGPWGGAGTEAFF.

The chain has TRBV11-2 and TRBJ2-5; 8 nucleotides agree with TRBD1. The CDR3 consists of 16 residues. The germline CDR1 and CDR2 sequences are SGHAT and FQNNGV. Trimming took 2 bases from V and 4 from J; bases not matched to a gene: 9. The CDR3 region has the DNA TGTGCCAGCAGCTTAAACGGCAGGGGGCGGGGAGAGACCCAGTACTTC. The encoded protein is CASSLNGRGRGETQYF.

This clone was seen a few times. V and J are TRBV10-1 and TRBJ1-5; D gene ambiguous. Germline CDR1 reads WNHNN; CDR2 reads SYGVQD (reference sequence). The germline V and J ends were trimmed by 0 bases and 6 bases, with 6 bases remaining between them. The CDR3 has 13 amino acids. CDR3 protein: CASSESPGQPQHF. In DNA form, the CDR3 reads TGCGCCAGCAGTGAGTCTCCCGGTCAGCCCCAGCATTTT.

The chain uses TRBV30 and TRBJ1-3; D not resolved. V lost 2 bases, J lost 2 bases, and 4 bases lay in between. The CDR3 has 12 amino acids. From germline, CDR1 is GTSNPN and CDR2 SVGIG (reference sequence). CDR3 in amino acids: CAWSRTGNTIYF. The CDR3 DNA reads as TGTGCCTGGAGTAGGACTGGAAACACCATATATTTT. The whole variable domain, filled in from reference TRBV30 and TRBJ1-3, reads SQTIHQWPATLVQPVGSPLSLECTVEGTSNPNLYWYRQAAGRGLQLLFYSVGIGQISSEVPQNLSASRPQDRQFILSSKKLLLSDSGFYLCAWSRTGNTIYFGEGSWLTVV.

The chain carries TRBV19 and TRBJ2-6, with no clear D. The CDR3 is 18 amino acids. V shed 3 bases and J shed 0 bases, with 15 bases lying between them. CDR1 is LNHDA, CDR2 SQIVND, per germline (reference sequence). CDR3 residues: CASSIDPPLGSGANVLTF. DNA for the CDR3: TGTGCCAGTAGTATCGACCCTCCCCTAGGCTCTGGGGCCAACGTCCTGACTTTC.

The V call is TRBV30, the J call TRBJ2-7; no firm D call. The CDR3 runs 12 residues. The V end lost 5 bases, the J end lost 6 bases, and 14 bases lay between the germline ends. Looked up from germline, CDR1 is GTSNPN and CDR2 is SVGIG (reference sequence). CDR3 DNA sequence: TGTGCCTGGGCTTTTCCGCAACGCGAGCAGTACTTC. This sequence encodes CAWAFPQREQYF. Full variable domain (rest looked up from reference TRBV30 and TRBJ2-7): SQTIHQWPATLVQPVGSPLSLECTVEGTSNPNLYWYRQAAGRGLQLLFYSVGIGQISSEVPQNLSASRPQDRQFILSSKKLLLSDSGFYLCAWAFPQREQYFGPGTRLTVT.

The rearrangement joins TRBV10-3 to TRBJ2-6; tentatively, D is TRBD2 (5 bases). V was clipped by 4 bases and J by 0 bases, with 13 bases between them. CDR1 is ENHRY and CDR2 is SYGVKD in the germline V gene. This CDR3 spans 17 amino acids. The CDR3 coding sequence is TGTGCCATCAGTGCGGCCGGGATCCCCTCTGGGGCCAACGTCCTGACTTTC. Residues: CAISAAGIPSGANVLTF.

A note on this clone: The sample contains more than one DNA sequence encoding this CDR3. The V gene is TRBV7-2, the J gene TRBJ2-7, with no clear D. V lost 4 bases to trimming and J lost 1 base, with 11 bases between them. CDR3 length: 14 residues. The germline V gene has CDR1 SGHTA and CDR2 FQGNSA. CDR3 bases: TGTGCCAGCAGCTACGGTGGAAGTTCCTACGAGCAGTACTTC. Translating gives CASSYGGSSYEQYF.

This chain links TRBV9 with TRBJ1-3; D not resolved. The germline V and J ends were trimmed by 0 bases and 0 bases, with 10 bases remaining between them. This CDR3 region has 16 residues. Germline V gene sequence: CDR1 SGDLS, CDR2 YYNGEE. The CDR3 bases are TGTGCCAGCAGCGTAGTTCCGGAAGGCTCTGGAAACACCATATATTTT. Its translation is CASSVVPEGSGNTIYF.